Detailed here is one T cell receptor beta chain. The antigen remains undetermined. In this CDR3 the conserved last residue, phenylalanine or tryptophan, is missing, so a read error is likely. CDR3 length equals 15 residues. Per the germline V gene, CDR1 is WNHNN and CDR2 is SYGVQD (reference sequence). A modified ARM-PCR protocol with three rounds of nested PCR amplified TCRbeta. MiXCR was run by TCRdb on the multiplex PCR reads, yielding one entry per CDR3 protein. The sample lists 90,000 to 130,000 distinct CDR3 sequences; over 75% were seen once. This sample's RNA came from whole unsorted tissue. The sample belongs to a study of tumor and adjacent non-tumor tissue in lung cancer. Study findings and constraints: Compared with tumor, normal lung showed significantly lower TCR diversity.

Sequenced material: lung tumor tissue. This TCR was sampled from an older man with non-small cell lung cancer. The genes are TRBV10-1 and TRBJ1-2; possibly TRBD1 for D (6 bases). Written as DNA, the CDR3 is TGCGCCAGGAGTGAGTCGACAGGCCGATCCTATGGCTACACCATC. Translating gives CARSESTGRSYGYTI.